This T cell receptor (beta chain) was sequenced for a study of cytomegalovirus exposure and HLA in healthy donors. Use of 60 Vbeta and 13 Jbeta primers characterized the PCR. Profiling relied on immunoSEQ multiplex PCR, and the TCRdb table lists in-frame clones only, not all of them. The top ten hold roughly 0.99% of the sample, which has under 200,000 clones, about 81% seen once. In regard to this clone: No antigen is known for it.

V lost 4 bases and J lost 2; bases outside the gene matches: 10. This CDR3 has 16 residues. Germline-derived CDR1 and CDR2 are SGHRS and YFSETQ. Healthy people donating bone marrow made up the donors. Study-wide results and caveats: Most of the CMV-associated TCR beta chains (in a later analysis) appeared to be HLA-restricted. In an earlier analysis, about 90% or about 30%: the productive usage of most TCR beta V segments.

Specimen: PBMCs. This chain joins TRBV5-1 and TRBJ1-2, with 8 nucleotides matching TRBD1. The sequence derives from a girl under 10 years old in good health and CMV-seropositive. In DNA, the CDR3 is TGCGCCAGCAGCCAGGGACAGGTTCTAATAAACTATGGCTACACCTTC. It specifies CASSQGQVLINYGYTF. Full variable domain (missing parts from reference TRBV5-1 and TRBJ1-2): KAGVTQTPRYLIKTRGQQVTLSCSPISGHRSVSWYQQTPGQGLQFLFEYFSETQRNKGNFPGRFSGRQFSNSRSEMNVSTLELGDSALYLCASSQGQVLINYGYTFGSGTRLTVV.